These T cell receptor beta chains were read from a single sample in a study of CD8 T cells in Susac syndrome. In TCRdb, the immunoSEQ multiplex PCR reads were re-called with MiXCR into one record per CDR3 protein. Seen here are roughly 150,000 distinct CDR3 sequences, 95% to 96% observed once, and the top ten hold about 0.15%. Sequencing used CD8+ T cells from PBMCs. These receptors were taken from a human donor with multiple sclerosis. Both conserved end residues are part of each CDR3. A D gene is named only where the DNA matches it firmly. The listing skips clone size in some rows; elsewhere it reads once, few, many or a size class.

clone_size,v_call,d_call,j_call,cdr3_nt,cdr3_aa
.,TRBV29-1,.,TRBJ1-1,TGCACGGTTGTTAGAGGGGAGGCTTTCTTT,CTVVRGEAFF
.,TRBV20-1,TRBD1,TRBJ2-1,TGCAGTGCTACACCTCTGGGACAGGGCAATGAGCAGTTCTTC,CSATPLGQGNEQFF
.,TRBV12-3/TRBV12-4,.,TRBJ1-2,TGTGCCAGCAGTCTCGACGGGGGGGGTGGCTACACCTTC,CASSLDGGGGYTF
.,TRBV29-1,.,TRBJ2-5,TGCAGCGCTGAATTCTATGACAGCGAAGAGACCCAGTACTTC,CSAEFYDSEETQYF
.,TRBV29-1,.,TRBJ2-1,TGCAGCGTTGACGGCTCAGACCGTTCCTACAATGAGCAGTTCTTC,CSVDGSDRSYNEQFF
.,TRBV28,.,TRBJ1-5,TGTGCCAGCAGTTTATTTGGGGTTAGCAATCAGCCCCAGCATTTT,CASSLFGVSNQPQHF
.,TRBV9,TRBD2,TRBJ2-5,TGTGCCAGCAGCGTAGGATCAGGGAGGGGTGCGGAGACCCAGTACTTC,CASSVGSGRGAETQYF
.,TRBV29-1,TRBD1,TRBJ2-1,TGCAGCGCTCGGACAGGGGGTTATGGCAATGAGCAGTTCTTC,CSARTGGYGNEQFF
.,TRBV9,TRBD2,TRBJ2-7,TGTGCCAGCAGCGTAGTCGAGGGCGGGGGCGAGCAGTACTTC,CASSVVEGGGEQYF
.,TRBV27,TRBD2,TRBJ2-1,TGTGCCAGCAGTTTGGGGGGGAGGGATGAGCAGTTCTTC,CASSLGGRDEQFF
once,TRBV12-5,.,TRBJ2-7,TGTGCTAGTGGTTATGACAACTCCTACGAGCAGTACTTC,CASGYDNSYEQYF
.,TRBV29-1,.,TRBJ1-2,TGCAGCGTCGGCCATTTTCGGGATGGCTACACCTTC,CSVGHFRDGYTF
.,TRBV27,.,TRBJ2-1,TGTGCCAGCAGCGGCGGGGCCTACAATGAGCAGTTCTTC,CASSGGAYNEQFF
.,TRBV5-1,.,TRBJ2-3,TGCGCCAGCAGTATAATCGGTCACACAGATACGCAGTATTTT,CASSIIGHTDTQYF
.,TRBV15,TRBD1,TRBJ1-1,TGTGCCACCAGCAGGGGACAGGGAGTCATGAACACTGAAGCTTTCTTT,CATSRGQGVMNTEAFF
.,TRBV2,TRBD2,TRBJ2-4,TGTGCCAGCAGTGGGGGACTAGCGGTCCTAGCCAAAAACATTCAGTACTTC,CASSGGLAVLAKNIQYF
.,TRBV4-1,.,TRBJ1-1,TGCGCCAGCAGCCAAGAGGGAGGAGATGAAGCTTTCTTT,CASSQEGGDEAFF
.,TRBV30,TRBD1,TRBJ2-7,TGTGCCTGGATGGTCGACAGGGGGTACGAGCAGTACTTC,CAWMVDRGYEQYF
.,TRBV30,.,TRBJ2-5,TGTGCCTGGAACCTTGGCACAAATACATGGGGAGAGACCCAGTACTTC,CAWNLGTNTWGETQYF
.,TRBV27,.,TRBJ2-3,TGTGCCAGCAGTAGAACCATTCTGGATACGCAGTATTTT,CASSRTILDTQYF
.,TRBV9,.,TRBJ2-1,TGTGCCAGCAGCCCCCAAGGGGGGCTGGCGCACAATGAGCAGTTCTTC,CASSPQGGLAHNEQFF
.,TRBV9,.,TRBJ1-1,TGTGCCAGCAGCCCAATTACAGGGATCGCTGAAGCTTTCTTT,CASSPITGIAEAFF
.,TRBV11-2,.,TRBJ2-7,TGTGCCAGCAGCCATTTACAGGGACCCCCTGGCGAGCAGTACTTC,CASSHLQGPPGEQYF
.,TRBV19,.,TRBJ2-7,TGTGCCAGTAGTATGTCTGGGTGGGAGCAGTACTTC,CASSMSGWEQYF
.,TRBV14,.,TRBJ2-1,TGTGCCAGCAGCCTATACCCCTTCCCCAGCCACAATGAGCAGTTCTTC,CASSLYPFPSHNEQFF
.,TRBV2,.,TRBJ1-6,TGTGCCAGCAGTGATAACGTCATTAGCTCCTATAATTCACCCCTCCACTTT,CASSDNVISSYNSPLHF
.,TRBV27,.,TRBJ2-1,TGTGCCAGCGGGGCTCAGGGCTCTTACAATGAGCAGTTCTTC,CASGAQGSYNEQFF
.,TRBV9,.,TRBJ2-1,TGTGCCAGCAGCGAGACAGGTCAAGCAATCAATGAGCAGTTCTTC,CASSETGQAINEQFF
.,TRBV6-2/TRBV6-3,.,TRBJ1-1,TGTGCCAGCAGGCGAAATCTACTCACTGAAGCTTTCTTT,CASRRNLLTEAFF
.,TRBV30,.,TRBJ2-2,TGTGCCTGGAGATCTCCGCAGGGACTCGGGGAGCTGTTTTTT,CAWRSPQGLGELFF
.,TRBV3-1,.,TRBJ2-1,TGTGCCAGCAGCCTAGCGCCCGGGTTACAGGATGAGCAGTTCTTC,CASSLAPGLQDEQFF
.,TRBV29-1,.,TRBJ1-1,TGCAGCGCCCTCTCGGGGGATGAAGCTTTCTTT,CSALSGDEAFF
.,TRBV7-8,.,TRBJ1-1,TGTGCCAGCAGCATGTGGGCAGAGAACACTGAAGCTTTCTTT,CASSMWAENTEAFF
once,TRBV20-1,TRBD2,TRBJ2-1,TGCAGTGCTAGCCCTCGGCTAGCGGACTACAATGAGCAGTTCTTC,CSASPRLADYNEQFF
.,TRBV7-8,.,TRBJ2-5,TGTGCCAGCAGCCTTCAAACAGGGCTTGGACAAGAGACCCAGTACTTC,CASSLQTGLGQETQYF
.,TRBV2,TRBD1,TRBJ2-7,TGTGCCATCCGGGACAGATCAATTACATTCCACGAGCAGTACTTC,CAIRDRSITFHEQYF
once,TRBV11-3,.,TRBJ2-7,TGTGCCAGCAGCGCCCCCGGGACGCCGGGCGAGCAGTACTTC,CASSAPGTPGEQYF
.,TRBV30,TRBD2,TRBJ2-7,TGTGCCTGGAATGGCGGGGGGGTTGACGAGCAGTACTTC,CAWNGGGVDEQYF
.,TRBV13,.,TRBJ1-5,TGTGCCAGCAGCTTACTACGCGATCAGCCCCAGCATTTT,CASSLLRDQPQHF
.,TRBV4-1,.,TRBJ2-3,TGCGCCAGCAGCCAAGGGTTCGGACTCGGTACAGATACGCAGTATTTT,CASSQGFGLGTDTQYF
once,TRBV6-5,TRBD2,TRBJ2-5,TGTGCCAGCAGGCATACTAGCGAAGAGACCCAGTACTTC,CASRHTSEETQYF
.,TRBV3-1,.,TRBJ2-5,TGTGCCAGCAGCCAAGAGTCAGCGTTTCTCGGTCAAGAGACCCAGTACTTC,CASSQESAFLGQETQYF